Following are 23 T cell receptor beta chains from one sample sequenced in a study of ipilimumab plus nivolumab after autologous stem cell transplantation. Method: immunoSEQ multiplex PCR; TCRdb's copy keeps in-frame clones and lacks some. The sample has 15,000 or so clones, 70% to 80% seen once; the top ten hold about 9.4%. This material consisted of PBMCs, taken in a trial of ipilimumab plus nivolumab as post-transplant consolidation. Source of these receptors: a male donor with diffuse large B-cell lymphoma.

This chain connects TRBV19 to TRBJ1-6, with TRBD1 matching 11 bases. Looked up from germline, CDR1 is LNHDA and CDR2 is SQIVND (reference sequence). V gave up 5 bases and J gave up 7 bases; unmatched junction bases: 13. CDR3 length: 18 amino acids. The chain's CDR3 is CASSSHTGTGGLNSPLHF. DNA of the CDR3: TGTGCCAGTAGTTCACACACCGGGACAGGGGGACTAAATTCACCCCTCCACTTT. The variable domain in full, completed from reference TRBV19 and TRBJ1-6, reads DGGITQSPKYLFRKEGQNVTLSCEQNLNHDAMYWYRQDPGQGLRLIYYSQIVNDFQKGDIAEGYSVSREKKESFPLTVTSAQKNPTAFYLCASSSHTGTGGLNSPLHFGNGTRLTVT.

The chain has TRBV5-1 and TRBJ2-2, with 13 bases lining up with TRBD2. The ends lost 4 bases at V and 4 bases at J; junction bases unmatched: 13. The germline V gene has CDR1 SGHRS and CDR2 YFSETQ. This CDR3 spans 19 amino acids. CDR3 sequence reads: CASSIYPGLAGTGTGELFF. Here the CDR3 DNA reads TGCGCCAGCAGCATTTACCCGGGACTAGCGGGGACGGGCACCGGGGAGCTGTTTTTT. Full variable domain (remainder filled in from reference TRBV5-1 and TRBJ2-2): KAGVTQTPRYLIKTRGQQVTLSCSPISGHRSVSWYQQTPGQGLQFLFEYFSETQRNKGNFPGRFSGRQFSNSRSEMNVSTLELGDSALYLCASSIYPGLAGTGTGELFFGEGSRLTVL.

The chain couples TRBV7-3 to TRBJ2-3; 7 bases are a match to TRBD1. The V gene end was trimmed by 3 bases and the J gene end by 5 bases; junction bases not matched to a gene: 5. Germline V lookup: CDR1 SGHTA, CDR2 FQGTGA. The CDR3 is 14 residues long. The CDR3 here is CASSLRGPGDTQYF. The DNA of the CDR3 is TGTGCCAGCAGCTTGAGGGGGCCAGGAGATACGCAGTATTTT.

CDR3 region: CASSPVSGGVQETQYF. The CDR3 DNA reads TGTGCCAGCAGCCCAGTCAGCGGGGGAGTTCAAGAGACCCAGTACTTC. The chain employs TRBV7-2 and TRBJ2-5; 8 bases map to TRBD2. The CDR3 consists of 16 residues. J was trimmed by 2 bases and V by 5 bases; bases with no gene match: 10. From germline, CDR1 is SGHTA and CDR2 FQGNSA.

This chain links TRBV7-9 with TRBJ2-1, with 10 bases aligning to TRBD2. The CDR3 length is 13 residues. The junction had 3 bases not matched to a gene; V was cut back by 9 bases and J by 4 bases. The germline V gene encodes CDR1 SEHNR and CDR2 FQNEAQ (reference sequence). The CDR3 here is CASTAGGYNEQFF. CDR3 sequence (DNA): TGTGCCAGTACAGCGGGGGGGTACAATGAGCAGTTCTTC. The whole variable domain, remainder taken from reference TRBV7-9 and TRBJ2-1, is DTGVSQNPRHKITKRGQNVTFRCDPISEHNRLYWYRQTLGQGPEFLTYFQNEAQLEKSRLLSDRFSAERPKGSFSTLEIQRTEQGDSAMYLCASTAGGYNEQFFGPGTRLTVL.

This clone was seen once. V and J are TRBV2 and TRBJ1-1; TRBD1 matches at 7 bases. V shed 8 bases and J 2 bases; nucleotides not matched to a gene: 5. The CDR3 runs to 13 residues. Germline CDR1 is SNHLY and CDR2 is FYNNEI. DNA of the CDR3: TGTGCCAGCCGGGGACAGCATAACACTGAAGCTTTCTTT. Amino acid sequence: CASRGQHNTEAFF.

V gene TRBV12-5 combines with J gene TRBJ2-2, with 7 bases aligning to TRBD1. Germline CDR1 and CDR2: LGHNT and FRNRAP. The junction had 5 bases not matched to a gene; V was cut back by 6 bases and J by 4 bases. This CDR3 is built from 14 residues. CDR3 bases: TGTGCTAGTGGGGGGGACAGCGCCACCGGGGAGCTGTTTTTT. It is translated as CASGGDSATGELFF. The full variable domain, with the rest looked up from reference TRBV12-5 and TRBJ2-2, is DARVTQTPRHKVTEMGQEVTMRCQPILGHNTVFWYRQTMMQGLELLAYFRNRAPLDDSGMPKDRFSAEMPDATLATLKIQPSEPRDSAVYFCASGGDSATGELFFGEGSRLTVL.

This clone was detected only a few times. In DNA form, the CDR3 reads TGCGCCAGCAGCCAAGATAGGGGAACCCTCTTGACCCAGTACTTC. Its translation is CASSQDRGTLLTQYF. This chain links TRBV4-1 with TRBJ2-5; tentative D call: TRBD1 (5 bases). The V end was cut by 0 bases, the J end by 7 bases, with 15 bases between. Germline values: CDR1 MGHRA, CDR2 YSYEKL. The CDR3 is 15 residues long.

The rearrangement joins TRBV7-2 to TRBJ1-5; TRBD1 is a possible D gene (5 bases). From germline, CDR1 is SGHTA and CDR2 FQGNSA. The CDR3 has 17 residues. Trimming left V 0 bases short and J 4 bases short, with 16 bases between. In DNA form, the CDR3 reads TGTGCCAGCAGCTTAGCGCAGGGACCGAGCAGAAATCAGCCCCAGCATTTT. This gives the protein CASSLAQGPSRNQPQHF.

CDR3 nucleotides: TGTGCCAGCAGCCAAGGTGTAGGGGACAGGGGCCCCGAGCAGTACTTC. This translates into CASSQGVGDRGPEQYF. The gene calls are TRBV5-4 and TRBJ2-7, with 10 bases fitting TRBD1. V dropped 4 bases and J dropped 6; count of bases not matched to a gene: 13. The V gene's germline CDR1 is SGHNT and CDR2 YYREEE (reference sequence). The CDR3 totals 16 residues.

V gene TRBV6-5 combines with J gene TRBJ1-4, with TRBD1 as a possible D gene (6 bases). Trimming removed 9 bases from V and 4 bases from J, with 15 bases in between. From germline, CDR1 is MNHEY and CDR2 SVGAGI. The CDR3 spans 14 residues. The DNA of the CDR3 is TGTGCCAGTTCTAAACAGGGAAATAATGAAAAACTGTTTTTT. Protein: CASSKQGNNEKLFF.

V is TRBV5-1 and J is TRBJ2-7; the match to TRBD1 covers 8 bases. Trimming cost V 6 bases and J 3 bases; bases outside gene matches: 2. This CDR3 is 12 amino acids long. CDR1 SGHRS and CDR2 YFSETQ come from the germline V gene. CDR3 nucleotide sequence: TGCGCCAGCAAGGACAGGGACTACGAGCAGTACTTC. Translated: CASKDRDYEQYF.

This clone was detected once. The V call is TRBV6-6, the J call TRBJ2-2, with 10 bases matching TRBD1. CDR1 is MNHNY, CDR2 SVGAGI, per germline (reference sequence). Trimming removed 6 bases from V and 4 bases from J; junction bases left unmatched: 5. The CDR3 spans 15 residues. The CDR3: CASRSGQGRTGELFF. CDR3 sequence (DNA): TGTGCCAGCAGATCGGGACAGGGGCGCACCGGGGAGCTGTTTTTT.

The rearrangement links TRBV7-2 to TRBJ2-5; 8 positions match TRBD2. The CDR3 length is 15 residues. Germline V gene data show CDR1 as SGHTA and CDR2 as FQGNSA. The V segment lost 5 bases and the J segment 4 bases; nucleotides outside the gene matches: 9. DNA for the CDR3: TGTGCCAGCAGCCTCTCGGGACTAGAAGGAGAGACCCAGTACTTC. Translating it yields CASSLSGLEGETQYF.

The chain combines TRBV5-1 with TRBJ2-5; 9 bases are a match to TRBD2. This CDR3 region has 15 residues. The germline gives CDR1 SGHRS, CDR2 YFSETQ. V lost 0 bases and J lost 1; bases outside the gene matches: 1. In nucleotides, the CDR3 is TGCGCCAGCAGCTTGGGCGGGGGGGGCCAAGAGACCCAGTACTTC. Translating gives CASSLGGGGQETQYF.

The J gene is TRBJ1-5, the V gene TRBV27; D is ambiguous. Germline V gene lookup returns CDR1 MNHEY and CDR2 SMNVEV (reference sequence). The length of the CDR3 is 14 residues. V lost 8 bases, J lost 4 bases, and 15 bases lay in between. The CDR3 loop reads CASGLVNSNQPQHF. In DNA, the CDR3 is TGTGCCAGCGGCCTCGTGAATTCGAATCAGCCCCAGCATTTT.

In regard to this clone: Germline and junction disagree at one end, which may indicate a read error. The chain links TRBV23-1 to TRBJ1-1; D not resolved. TRBV23-1 is filed as an ORF, its function uncertain. CDR3 size: 13 residues. The CDR3 loop is CASSQSAVEELSF. The DNA of the CDR3 is TGCGCCAGCAGTCAATCGGCGGTCGAGGAGCTTTCTTTT.

V is TRBV7-9 and J is TRBJ1-3; a weak D match, TRBD1 (6 bases). There are 16 residues in the CDR3. Germline V CDR1 and CDR2: SEHNR, FQNEAQ (reference sequence). The ends were cut back, 5 bases at V and 0 bases at J, with 14 bases in the middle. CDR3 loop: CASSPGDGFSGNTIYF. Written as DNA, the CDR3 is TGTGCCAGCAGCCCAGGGGACGGGTTCTCTGGAAACACCATATATTTT.

The chain combines TRBV14 with TRBJ1-6; D perhaps matches TRBD1 (5 bases). CDR3 size: 13 residues. Germline V gene data show CDR1 as SGHDN and CDR2 as FVKESK. V dropped 2 bases and J dropped 8 bases, with 7 bases sitting between them. For the CDR3, the DNA is TGTGCCAGCAGCCAACAGGGCGATTCACCCCTCCACTTT. Encoded protein: CASSQQGDSPLHF.

This clone appeared a few times. J is TRBJ2-7 and V is TRBV18; D remains ambiguous. This CDR3 region has 18 residues. V was cut by 0 bases and J by 2 bases, with 20 bases left in between. In germline, CDR1 is KGHSH, CDR2 LQKENI. CDR3: CASSPPSSWAGTTYEQYF. CDR3 nucleotides: TGTGCCAGCTCACCACCGAGTTCTTGGGCAGGAACTACCTACGAGCAGTACTTC.

This sequence joins TRBV5-6 and TRBJ2-1; weak D call: TRBD1 (6 bases). This CDR3 region has 13 residues. Trimming cost V 3 bases and J 10 bases, with 14 bases left between them. Germline V gene data show CDR1 as SGHDT and CDR2 as YYEEEE. The CDR3 nucleotides are TGTGCCAGCAGCTACTTAGGACAGTCCGAGCAGTTCTTC. Its translation is CASSYLGQSEQFF.

The gene calls are TRBV7-8 and TRBJ2-3; D possibly corresponds to TRBD2 (7 bases). The ends were cut back, 4 bases at V and 3 bases at J, with 14 bases in the middle. CDR1 and CDR2 from the germline V gene are SGHVS and FQNEAQ. This CDR3 contains 15 residues. The CDR3 reads CASSSPGGRTDTQYF. The CDR3, as DNA: TGTGCCAGCAGCTCCCCCGGGGGGCGAACAGATACGCAGTATTTT.

V usage is TRBV5-4 and J usage is TRBJ2-5; D is perhaps TRBD2 (6 bases). The J call is uncertain, as TRBJ2-7 better fits the DNA end. Germline V CDR1 and CDR2: SGHNT, YYREEE (reference sequence). The length of the CDR3 is 14 residues. Here the CDR3 reads CASSWRGPQGEQYF. The CDR3 DNA reads TGTGCCAGCAGCTGGAGGGGACCTCAAGGCGAGCAGTACTTC.